A selection of T cell receptor beta chains follows, all from one sample in a study of T-cell memory formation after mild COVID-19. TCRdb fed the 5' RACE reads into MiXCR, producing one record per CDR3 protein. The table has some 320,000 distinct CDR3 sequences, about a sixth seen once. The sequenced sample was PBMCs or a T cell subset sorted from them (not recorded which). The receptors come from a man aged 18 to 29 who had mild COVID-19 (a few samples of this study predate the infection). Cell type and time point are not known. CDR3s include the opening cysteine and the closing phenylalanine or tryptophan. A D gene is named only where the DNA matches it firmly. The size entry is marked missing in some rows and otherwise reads once, few, many or a size class.

>.|many|TRBV29-1|TRBJ1-6
TGCAGCGTGGGGGCAGATAGAAATTCACCCCTCCACTTT
CSVGADRNSPLHF
>TRBD1|.|TRBV18|TRBJ1-1
TGTGCCAGCTCACCGGACAGGGTGATTGCTTTCTTT
CASSPDRVIAFF
>.|few|TRBV5-1|TRBJ2-2
TGCGCCAGCAGCTTGGTCGGGGTCCCAACAGGCGGGGAGCTGTTTTTT
CASSLVGVPTGGELFF
>.|.|TRBV7-2|TRBJ2-5
TGTGCCAGCAGCTTAGAACTGTCCCTTGAGACCCAGTACTTC
CASSLELSLETQYF
>.|.|TRBV7-2|TRBJ1-6
TGTGCCAGCATGGGGGGGCGAGTAGGTTCACCCCTCCACTTT
CASMGGRVGSPLHF
>.|.|TRBV15|TRBJ2-5
TGTGCCACCAGCCCGGACAGAGGAGAGACCCAGTACTTC
CATSPDRGETQYF
>.|few|TRBV7-9|TRBJ1-1
TGTGCCAGCAGCTTAGGTTTTAGGGAGCCGAACACTGAAGCTTTCTTT
CASSLGFREPNTEAFF
>TRBD1|.|TRBV3-1|TRBJ1-6
TGTGCCAGCAGCGCCGGGACAGGAAATTCACCCCTCCACTTT
CASSAGTGNSPLHF
>.|.|TRBV12-3/TRBV12-4|TRBJ2-1
TGTGCCAGCAGTCCCAGTATTTTAGTGCAGTTCTTC
CASSPSILVQFF
>.|many|TRBV12-3/TRBV12-4|TRBJ2-1
TGTGCCAGCAGTCCACCGTTAAATGAGCAGTTCTTC
CASSPPLNEQFF
>TRBD1|.|TRBV5-6|TRBJ1-2
TGTGCCAGCAGCTCTCACCACAGGGGAGGCTACACCTTC
CASSSHHRGGYTF
>.|few|TRBV10-3|TRBJ1-2
TGTGCCATCAGGACGACGGCGTATGGCTACACCTTC
CAIRTTAYGYTF
>TRBD2|many|TRBV5-6|TRBJ2-3
TGTGCCAGCATCTACCTAGGACTAGCGGGGGGGACAGATACGCAGTATTTT
CASIYLGLAGGTDTQYF
>.|.|TRBV5-1|TRBJ2-5
TGCGCCAGCAGCTTGGAAGTGGCGGTGCAAGGGACCCAGTACTTC
CASSLEVAVQGTQYF
>.|few|TRBV10-3|TRBJ2-1
TGTGCCACCGCCGAAACGGCAGGGAATGAGCAGTTCTTC
CATAETAGNEQFF
>TRBD2|few|TRBV4-2|TRBJ2-5
TGTGCCAGCAGCCAAGATGCCCAGCGGGGGGGCTGGGGGGCCCAGTACTTC
CASSQDAQRGGWGAQYF
>.|.|TRBV20-1|TRBJ1-3
TGCAGTGCCGTGAAGGGTGCAGGAAACACCATATATTTT
CSAVKGAGNTIYF
>.|.|TRBV2|TRBJ1-2
TGTGCCAGCAGTGAAACGGGAACCATCGGTGGCTACACCTTC
CASSETGTIGGYTF
>.|many|TRBV12-3/TRBV12-4|TRBJ2-5
TGTGCCAGCAGACTAGGAGGTGGGGAGACCCAGTACTTC
CASRLGGGETQYF
>.|.|TRBV7-2|TRBJ2-1
TGTGCCAGCAGCTTGCTAGGGCAGGAGCAGTTCTTC
CASSLLGQEQFF
>TRBD1|.|TRBV6-6|TRBJ2-2
TGTGCCAGCAGCCCTGCCCTCAGGGGGCGAGACACCGGGGAGCTGTTTTTT
CASSPALRGRDTGELFF